This TCR beta chain was sequenced for a study of OX40 agonist ivuxolimab in advanced cancers. Study conclusions and caveats: The authors did not determine the antigen specificity of the expanded peripheral T cells.

Some clones are missing from TCRdb's copy, which holds only in-frame ones; the method was immunoSEQ multiplex PCR. The repertoire includes under 80,000 clones, roughly 85% of them detected once, and about 4% sits in the top ten. Worth noting for this clone: Its specificity is not known.

Sequencing used CD4+ or CD8+ T cells sorted from blood, obtained in a trial of the OX40 agonist ivuxolimab. The sequence came from an adult with an advanced solid tumor such as melanoma, head and neck, liver or kidney cancer.

This CDR3 is CAGGFGTLSNNEQFF. For the CDR3, the DNA is TGTGCGGGGGGATTCGGGACTCTTAGCAACAATGAGCAGTTCTTC. The chain combines TRBV7-8 with TRBJ2-1; tentative D call: TRBD2 (6 bases). CDR3 length: 15 amino acids. The V gene's germline CDR1 is SGHVS and CDR2 FQNEAQ. Drawing the rest from reference TRBV7-8 and TRBJ2-1, the complete variable domain is GAGVSQSPRYKVAKRGQDVALRCDPISGHVSLFWYQQALGQGPEFLTYFQNEAQLDKSGLPSDRFFAERPEGSVSTLKIQRTQQEDSAVYLCAGGFGTLSNNEQFFGPGTRLTVL.